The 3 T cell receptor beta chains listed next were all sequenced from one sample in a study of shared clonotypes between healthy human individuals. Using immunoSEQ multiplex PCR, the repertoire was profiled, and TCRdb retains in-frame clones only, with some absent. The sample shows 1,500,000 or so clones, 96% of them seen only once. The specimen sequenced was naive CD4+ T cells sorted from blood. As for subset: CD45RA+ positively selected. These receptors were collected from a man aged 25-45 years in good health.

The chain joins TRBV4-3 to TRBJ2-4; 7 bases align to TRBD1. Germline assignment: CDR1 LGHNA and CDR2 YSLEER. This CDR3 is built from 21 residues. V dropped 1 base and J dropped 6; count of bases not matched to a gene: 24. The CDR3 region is CASSQAGSGTDLVGLGNIQYF. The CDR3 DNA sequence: TGCGCCAGCAGCCAAGCGGGATCCGGGACAGATCTAGTTGGGCTAGGAAACATTCAGTACTTC.

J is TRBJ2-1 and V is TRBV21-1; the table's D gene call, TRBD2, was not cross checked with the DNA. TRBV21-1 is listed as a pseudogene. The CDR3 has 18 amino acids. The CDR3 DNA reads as TGTGCCAGCAGCAAAAGAGCTTTTGTGAAACCCTCCTACAATGAGCAGTTCTTC. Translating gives CASSKRAFVKPSYNEQFF.

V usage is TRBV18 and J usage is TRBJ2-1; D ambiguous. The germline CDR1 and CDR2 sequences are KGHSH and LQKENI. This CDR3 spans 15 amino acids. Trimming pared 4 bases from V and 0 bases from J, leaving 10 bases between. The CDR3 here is CASSRPEDSYNEQFF. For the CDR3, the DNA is TGTGCCAGCTCACGCCCGGAAGACTCCTACAATGAGCAGTTCTTC.